This TCR beta chain originates from a study of regulatory T cells in long-lasting Graves disease. This clonotype was found a few times. The antigen is unknown. Overall study results and limits: Among the persistent patients, 2,500 to 3,000 public clonotypes were shared, more than the approximately 1,000 shared among new patients.

For TCR beta, libraries came from iRepertoire HTBI primers and Arm-PCR of CDR3 regions. In TCRdb, the multiplex PCR reads were re-called with MiXCR into one record per CDR3 protein. The table lists some 420,000 distinct CDR3 sequences, roughly 23% of them singletons. V lost 7 bases, J lost 6 bases, and 15 bases lay in between. The CDR3 runs to 13 residues. The V gene's germline CDR1 is SQVTM and CDR2 ANQGSEA. Time point indicated: persistent/refractory GD, antithyroid drugs over 5 years with positive TRAb. PBMCs were the source of the RNA used for TCR sequencing. Graves' disease was diagnosed by American Thyroid Association guidelines. Peripheral blood, 7.5 to 9 milliliters of it, was drawn into EDTA tubes.

Here the sequenced sample was peripheral blood mononuclear cells (PBMCs), taken when the disease was refractory, from a patient treated with antithyroid drugs. The sequence was obtained from a female donor with Graves disease. The chain is built from TRBV29-1 and TRBJ2-2, with no clear D. CDR3 DNA sequence: TGCAGCGCCGAACTCCTACGGGCCGGGGAGCTGTTTTTT. Protein product: CSAELLRAGELFF.